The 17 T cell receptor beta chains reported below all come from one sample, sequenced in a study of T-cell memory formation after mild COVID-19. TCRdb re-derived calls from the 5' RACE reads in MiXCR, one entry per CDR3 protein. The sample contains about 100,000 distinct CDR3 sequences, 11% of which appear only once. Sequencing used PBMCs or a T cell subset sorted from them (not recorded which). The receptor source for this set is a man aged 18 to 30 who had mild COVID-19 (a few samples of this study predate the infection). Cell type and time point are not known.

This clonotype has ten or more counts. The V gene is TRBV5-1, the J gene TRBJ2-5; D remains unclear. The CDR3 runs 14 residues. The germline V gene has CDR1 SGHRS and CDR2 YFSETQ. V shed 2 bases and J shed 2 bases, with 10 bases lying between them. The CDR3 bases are TGCGCCAGCAGCTTATACAGAGTACAAGAGACCCAGTACTTC. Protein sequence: CASSLYRVQETQYF.

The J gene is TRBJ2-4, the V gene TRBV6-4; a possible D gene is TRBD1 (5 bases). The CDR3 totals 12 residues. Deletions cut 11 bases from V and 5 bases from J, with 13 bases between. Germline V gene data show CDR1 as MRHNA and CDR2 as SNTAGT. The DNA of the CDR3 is TGTGCCGGGTCGACCAGGGAAAACATTCAGTACTTC. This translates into CAGSTRENIQYF.

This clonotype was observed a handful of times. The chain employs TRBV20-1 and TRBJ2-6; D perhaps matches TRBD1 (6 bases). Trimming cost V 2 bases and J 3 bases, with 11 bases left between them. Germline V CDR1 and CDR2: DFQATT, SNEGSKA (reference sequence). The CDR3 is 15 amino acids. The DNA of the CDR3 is TGCAGTGCTAGACCCCAGGGGAGTGGGGCCAACGTCCTGACTTTC. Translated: CSARPQGSGANVLTF.

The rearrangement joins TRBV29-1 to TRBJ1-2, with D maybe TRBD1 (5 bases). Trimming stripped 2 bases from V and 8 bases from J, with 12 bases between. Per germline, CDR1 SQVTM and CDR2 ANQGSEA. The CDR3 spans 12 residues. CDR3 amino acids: CSVERGYRGYTF. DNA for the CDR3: TGCAGCGTTGAACGGGGGTATAGGGGCTACACCTTC.

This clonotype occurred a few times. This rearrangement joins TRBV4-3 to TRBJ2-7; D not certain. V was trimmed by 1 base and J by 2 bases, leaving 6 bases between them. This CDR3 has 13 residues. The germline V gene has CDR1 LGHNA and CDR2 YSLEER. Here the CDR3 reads CASSQGPAYEQYF. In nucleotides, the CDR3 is TGCGCCAGCAGCCAAGGACCGGCCTACGAGCAGTACTTC.

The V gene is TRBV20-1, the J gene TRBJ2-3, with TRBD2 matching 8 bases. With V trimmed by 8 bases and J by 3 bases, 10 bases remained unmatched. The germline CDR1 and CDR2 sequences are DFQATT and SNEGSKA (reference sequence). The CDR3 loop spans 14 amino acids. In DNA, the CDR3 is TGCAGTTCCGTCGGGGGCGGGGGGACAGATACGCAGTATTTT. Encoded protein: CSSVGGGGTDTQYF.

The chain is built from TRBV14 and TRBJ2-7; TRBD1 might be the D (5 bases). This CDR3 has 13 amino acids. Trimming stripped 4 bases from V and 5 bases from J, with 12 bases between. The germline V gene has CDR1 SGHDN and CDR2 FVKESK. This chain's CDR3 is CASSLQVGDEQYF. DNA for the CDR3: TGTGCCAGCAGCCTACAGGTGGGCGACGAGCAGTACTTC.

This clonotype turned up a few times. CDR3 coding DNA: TGCGCCAGCAGCCAAGATCGGGGGGACACGCAGTATTTT. It specifies CASSQDRGDTQYF. The rearrangement uses TRBV4-1 and TRBJ2-3, with 7 bases lining up with TRBD2. This CDR3 contains 13 residues. Per the germline V gene, CDR1 is MGHRA and CDR2 is YSYEKL. Trimming at V came to 0 bases and at J to 9 bases, leaving 3 bases not matched to a gene.

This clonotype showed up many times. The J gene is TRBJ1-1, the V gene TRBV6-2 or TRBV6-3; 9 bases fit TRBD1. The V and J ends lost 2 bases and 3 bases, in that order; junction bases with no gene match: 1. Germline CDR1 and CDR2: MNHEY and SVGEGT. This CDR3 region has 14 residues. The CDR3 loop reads CASSYRTGDTEAFF. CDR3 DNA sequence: TGTGCCAGCAGTTACAGGACAGGGGACACTGAAGCTTTCTTT.

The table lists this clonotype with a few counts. CDR3: CASRRGEGTYEQYV. CDR3 in DNA: TGTGCCAGTCGTCGCGGGGAGGGAACCTACGAGCAGTACGTC. The V and J genes are TRBV6-2 or TRBV6-3 and TRBJ2-7; 7 bases agree with TRBD2. Germline CDR1 reads MNHEY; CDR2 reads SVGEGT. The J segment lost 2 bases and the V segment lost 9 bases, leaving 10 bases of the junction unmatched. This CDR3 is built from 14 residues.

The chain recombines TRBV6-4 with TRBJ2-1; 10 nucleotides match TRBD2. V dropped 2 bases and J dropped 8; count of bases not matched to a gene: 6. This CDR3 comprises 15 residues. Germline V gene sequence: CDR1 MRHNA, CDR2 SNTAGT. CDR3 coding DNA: TGTGCCAGCAGTGACCAACTAGCGGGGAGGGATGAGCAGTTCTTC. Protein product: CASSDQLAGRDEQFF.

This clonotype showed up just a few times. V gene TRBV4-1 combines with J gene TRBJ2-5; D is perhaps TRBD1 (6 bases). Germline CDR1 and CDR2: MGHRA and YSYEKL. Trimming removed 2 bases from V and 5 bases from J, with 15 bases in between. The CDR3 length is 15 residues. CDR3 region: CASSQSPTGSETQYF. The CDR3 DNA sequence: TGCGCCAGCAGCCAATCGCCGACAGGCAGCGAGACCCAGTACTTC.

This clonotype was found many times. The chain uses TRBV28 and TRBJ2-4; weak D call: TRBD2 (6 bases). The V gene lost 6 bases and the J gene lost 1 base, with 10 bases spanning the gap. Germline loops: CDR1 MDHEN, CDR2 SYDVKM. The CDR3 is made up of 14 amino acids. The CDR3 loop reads CASSGGWAKNIQYF. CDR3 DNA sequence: TGTGCCAGCAGCGGGGGTTGGGCCAAAAACATTCAGTACTTC.

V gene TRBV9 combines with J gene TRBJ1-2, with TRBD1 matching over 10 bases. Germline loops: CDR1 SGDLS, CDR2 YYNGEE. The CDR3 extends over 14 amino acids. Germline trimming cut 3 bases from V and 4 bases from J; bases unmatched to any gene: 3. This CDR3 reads CASSGGTGAYGYTF. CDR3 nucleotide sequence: TGTGCCAGCAGCGGCGGGACAGGGGCCTATGGCTACACCTTC.

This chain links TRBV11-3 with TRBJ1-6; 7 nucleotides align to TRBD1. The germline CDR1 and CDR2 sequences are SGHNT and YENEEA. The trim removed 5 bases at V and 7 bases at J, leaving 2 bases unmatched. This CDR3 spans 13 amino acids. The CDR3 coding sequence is TGTGCCAGCAGCCGCAGGGGGAATTCACCCCTCCACTTT. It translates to CASSRRGNSPLHF.

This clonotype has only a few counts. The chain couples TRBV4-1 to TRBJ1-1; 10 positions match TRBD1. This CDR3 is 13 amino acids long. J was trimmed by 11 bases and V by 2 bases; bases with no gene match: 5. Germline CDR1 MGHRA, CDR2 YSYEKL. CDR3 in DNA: TGCGCCAGCAGCCAAAAGTGGGGACAGGGGGCTTTCTTT. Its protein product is CASSQKWGQGAFF.

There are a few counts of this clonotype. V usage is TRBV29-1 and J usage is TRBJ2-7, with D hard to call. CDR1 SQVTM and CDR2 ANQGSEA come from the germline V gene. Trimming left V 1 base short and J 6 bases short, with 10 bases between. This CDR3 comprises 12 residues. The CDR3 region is CSVEVSAPEQYF. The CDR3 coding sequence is TGCAGCGTTGAAGTCAGCGCCCCCGAGCAGTACTTC.